This T cell receptor (beta chain) was sequenced in a study of T cells after yellow fever vaccination. The study's findings and limits: Once the booster was given, most primary-vaccination clones reappeared, at about 95% for CD4 and more than 85% for CD8.

Germline V gene sequence: CDR1 SGHRS, CDR2 YFSETQ. CDR3 length: 15 amino acids. Trimming cost V 1 base and J 11 bases, with 22 bases left between them. The table lists this clonotype with many counts. The antigen is unknown. TCRdb re-analysed the 5' RACE reads in MiXCR, keeping a single row per CDR3 protein. The data hold 340,000 or so distinct CDR3 sequences, with roughly an eighth observed a single time. The TCR originated in a man younger than 35 who received the YFV17D yellow fever vaccine. The genes are TRBV5-1 and TRBJ2-7; D ambiguous. The sequences come from CD4+ T cells sorted from PBMCs, collected 15 days after the yellow fever booster vaccination. The CDR3 nucleotides are TGCGCCAGCAGCTTGACTCGGGCAGGAGCGCTCCTAAAGTACTTC. Its protein is CASSLTRAGALLKYF.